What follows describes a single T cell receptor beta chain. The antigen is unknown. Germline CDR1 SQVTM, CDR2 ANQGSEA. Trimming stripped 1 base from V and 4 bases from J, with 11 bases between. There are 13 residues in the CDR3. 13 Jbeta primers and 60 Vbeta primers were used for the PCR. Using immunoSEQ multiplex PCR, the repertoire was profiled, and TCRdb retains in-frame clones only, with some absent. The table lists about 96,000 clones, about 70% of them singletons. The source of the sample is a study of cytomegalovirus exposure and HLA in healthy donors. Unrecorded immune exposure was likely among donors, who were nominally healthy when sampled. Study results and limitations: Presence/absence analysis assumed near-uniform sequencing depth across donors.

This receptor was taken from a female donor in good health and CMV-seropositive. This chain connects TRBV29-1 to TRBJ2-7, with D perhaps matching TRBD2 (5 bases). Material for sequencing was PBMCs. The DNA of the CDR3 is TGCAGCGTTGAAGGCAGGTCGGGGTACGAGCAGTACTTC. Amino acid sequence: CSVEGRSGYEQYF.